The 25 T cell receptor beta chains below were found in one sample sequenced in a study of cytomegalovirus exposure and HLA in healthy donors. The PCR ran on 60 Vbeta and 13 Jbeta primers. Measured with immunoSEQ multiplex PCR; TCRdb has only the in-frame clones, and not every one. The data hold over 110,000 clones, with around 79% observed a single time. The specimen was PBMCs. All receptors come from a female donor in good health and CMV-seronegative.

This rearrangement joins TRBV7-9 to TRBJ1-1; D is ambiguous. In germline, CDR1 is SEHNR, CDR2 FQNEAQ (reference sequence). The CDR3 runs to 13 residues. Between the trimmed V and J ends, which lost 0 bases and 0 bases, there was a span of 2 bases. Here the CDR3 reads CASSLAMNTEAFF. The CDR3 coding sequence is TGTGCCAGCAGCTTAGCTATGAACACTGAAGCTTTCTTT.

This clone was picked up a small number of times. Written as DNA, the CDR3 is TGTGCCAGCAGCTTGCAGCGGGGGGGCGTTGCAGATACGCAGTATTTT. Protein sequence: CASSLQRGGVADTQYF. The chain joins TRBV5-4 to TRBJ2-3; 10 bases are a match to TRBD2. Germline values: CDR1 SGHNT, CDR2 YYREEE (reference sequence). The junction had 6 bases not matched to a gene; V was cut back by 1 base and J by 4 bases. CDR3 length: 16 residues. Together with reference TRBV5-4 and TRBJ2-3, the CDR3 gives the full variable domain: ETGVTQSPTHLIKTRGQQVTLRCSSQSGHNTVSWYQQALGQGPQFIFQYYREEENGRGNFPPRFSGLQFPNYSSELNVNALELDDSALYLCASSLQRGGVADTQYFGPGTRLTVL.

This clone has only a few counts. The chain combines TRBV25-1 with TRBJ2-1; unclear D gene. The CDR3 is 10 amino acids. CDR1 is MGHDK and CDR2 is SYGVNS in the germline V gene. Trimming left V 6 bases short and J 6 bases short, with 3 bases between. The CDR3 loop reads CASRSNEQFF. Here the CDR3 DNA reads TGTGCCAGCAGGAGCAATGAGCAGTTCTTC.

CDR3 DNA sequence: TGTGCCATCTCGTCCCGACAGAGCAATCAGCCCCAGCATTTT. This codes for CAISSRQSNQPQHF. This rearrangement joins TRBV10-3 to TRBJ1-5, with TRBD1 as a possible D gene (5 bases). Trimming took 8 bases from V and 1 from J, leaving 12 bases between them. CDR3 length equals 14 residues. Germline-derived CDR1 and CDR2 are ENHRY and SYGVKD.

This clone was observed a handful of times. The V call is TRBV7-2, the J call TRBJ1-2; 7 bases are shared with TRBD1. CDR3 length: 14 residues. Germline assignment: CDR1 SGHTA and CDR2 FQGNSA. V dropped 0 bases and J dropped 8; count of bases not matched to a gene: 6. CDR3 region: CASSLARGQKGYTF. CDR3 bases: TGTGCCAGCAGCTTAGCGCGGGGACAGAAGGGCTACACCTTC.

V usage is TRBV29-1 and J usage is TRBJ1-2; 8 bases line up with TRBD1. V lost 5 bases and J lost 5; bases outside the gene matches: 7. Germline CDR1 SQVTM, CDR2 ANQGSEA. The CDR3 contains 13 residues. The CDR3 loop is CSVRQGIGYGYTF. CDR3 DNA sequence: TGCAGCGTTCGACAGGGGATAGGGTATGGCTACACCTTC.

The V gene is TRBV5-1, the J gene TRBJ2-1; a possible D gene is TRBD2 (5 bases). V lost 0 bases and J 7 bases, leaving 17 bases between the germline ends. CDR3 length: 16 residues. CDR1 SGHRS and CDR2 YFSETQ come from the germline V gene. The CDR3 loop reads CASSLAGGLSRNEQFF. As DNA, the CDR3 is TGCGCCAGCAGCTTGGCAGGTGGACTCTCTCGAAATGAGCAGTTCTTC.

This clone was detected only once. V is TRBV28 and J is TRBJ2-7, with 12 bases aligning to TRBD2. With V trimmed by 5 bases and J by 8 bases, 10 bases remained unmatched. CDR1 is MDHEN, CDR2 SYDVKM, per germline. The CDR3 totals 15 residues. As DNA, the CDR3 is TGTGCCAGCAGTATCGGACTAGCGGGGCCTAAAAAGCAGTACTTC. Its protein is CASSIGLAGPKKQYF.

This clone was picked up a small number of times. The chain links TRBV6-6 to TRBJ1-1; D remains ambiguous. Germline V gene sequence: CDR1 MNHNY, CDR2 SVGAGI (reference sequence). CDR3 size: 14 residues. V shed 10 bases and J shed 3 bases, with 18 bases lying between them. Here the CDR3 DNA reads TGTGCCACCACAGTTATGCCAGGCCACACTGAAGCTTTCTTT. As protein: CATTVMPGHTEAFF.

This clone was observed a handful of times. The chain uses TRBV4-3 and TRBJ2-7, with 9 bases aligning to TRBD1. V was clipped by 2 bases and J by 12 bases; unmatched bases: 17. In germline, CDR1 is LGHNA, CDR2 YSLEER. The CDR3 is made up of 16 amino acids. The CDR3 region has the DNA TGCGCCAGCAGCCAATCCCGAGTTCGCCGGGGGACAGGGCTGTACTTC. It is translated as CASSQSRVRRGTGLYF.

This chain connects TRBV7-2 to TRBJ2-5, with 11 bases identical to TRBD2. The CDR3 runs 13 residues. Germline assignment: CDR1 SGHTA and CDR2 FQGNSA. V was clipped by 10 bases and J by 2 bases; unmatched bases: 3. The CDR3 region has the DNA TGTGCCACTAGCGGGGGGCTACAAGAGACCCAGTACTTC. This encodes CATSGGLQETQYF. The complete variable domain, with remaining parts taken from reference TRBV7-2 and TRBJ2-5, reads GAGVSQSPSNKVTEKGKDVELRCDPISGHTALYWYRQSLGQGLEFLIYFQGNSAPDKSGLPSDRFSAERTGGSVSTLTIQRTQQEDSAVYLCATSGGLQETQYFGPGTRLLVL.

The chain links TRBV7-2 to TRBJ1-2; possibly TRBD1 for D (5 bases). Germline V CDR1 and CDR2: SGHTA, FQGNSA. The CDR3 length is 13 residues. V was pared by 5 bases and J by 2 bases, with 9 bases between. The CDR3 DNA follows: TGTGCCAGCAGCGTGGACAACAACTATGGCTACACCTTC. Residues: CASSVDNNYGYTF.

J is TRBJ1-5 and V is TRBV28, with TRBD1 as a possible D gene (5 bases). This CDR3 is built from 16 residues. Germline V CDR1 and CDR2: MDHEN, SYDVKM. V gave up 1 base and J gave up 3 bases, with 13 bases separating them. CDR3 sequence (DNA): TGTGCCAGCAGTTTATACGCAGGGCTTAACAATCAGCCCCAGCATTTT. Encoded protein: CASSLYAGLNNQPQHF.

V usage is TRBV18 and J usage is TRBJ1-2; 8 bases agree with TRBD1. The CDR3 runs to 15 residues. V was pared by 4 bases and J by 5 bases, with 9 bases of the junction left unmatched. From germline, CDR1 is KGHSH and CDR2 LQKENI. CDR3 sequence: CASSQRTGRYYGYTF. The CDR3 coding sequence is TGTGCCAGCTCACAGCGGACAGGGCGCTATTATGGCTACACCTTC.

The chain combines TRBV11-3 with TRBJ2-2; 8 nucleotides align to TRBD2. This CDR3 spans 17 amino acids. Trimming took 1 base from V and 2 from J; bases not matched to a gene: 6. The germline V gene encodes CDR1 SGHNT and CDR2 YENEEA. The CDR3 loop is CASSLGGLALNTGELFF. CDR3 coding DNA: TGTGCCAGCAGCTTAGGAGGACTAGCTTTAAACACCGGGGAGCTGTTTTTT.

The chain has TRBV7-2 and TRBJ1-4, with TRBD1 matching over 8 bases. Germline V lookup: CDR1 SGHTA, CDR2 FQGNSA. The CDR3 is made up of 15 amino acids. With V trimmed by 5 bases and J by 8 bases, 10 bases remained unmatched. The CDR3 region has the DNA TGTGCCAGCAGCGGGCGGACAGGGTTGATCGAAAAACTGTTTTTT. Translating gives CASSGRTGLIEKLFF.

This clone showed up just a few times. The final CDR3 position lacks the conserved phenylalanine or tryptophan, pointing to a likely read error. The DNA is omitted, as the CDR3 cannot be located on it reliably, and the CDR3 follows TCRdb's listing. The rearrangement uses TRBV6-9 and TRBJ2-7; TRBD2, the D gene given by the table, was not confirmed from the DNA. Germline V gene lookup returns CDR1 MNHGY and CDR2 SVAAGI. The length of the CDR3 is 9 amino acids, counting both ends. CDR3 protein: CASRPAGAQ.

J is TRBJ2-7 and V is TRBV4-1; unclear D gene. CDR1 is MGHRA and CDR2 is YSYEKL in the germline V gene. V was trimmed by 3 bases and J by 1 base, leaving 4 bases between them. This CDR3 is 12 amino acids long. As DNA, the CDR3 is TGCGCCAGCAGCCACAGATCCTACGAGCAGTACTTC. Its translation is CASSHRSYEQYF.

On this clone: Mismatch with germline at one junction end may stem from a read error. The chain recombines TRBV28 with TRBJ2-1; D unclear. The CDR3 has 9 amino acids. Per the germline V gene, CDR1 is MDHEN and CDR2 is SYDVKM. CDR3 residues: CRLVDEQFF. The CDR3 nucleotides read TGCCGACTGGTGGATGAGCAGTTCTTC.

The chain joins TRBV9 to TRBJ1-2; 7 nucleotides agree with TRBD1. This CDR3 comprises 15 residues. CDR1 and CDR2 from the germline V gene are SGDLS and YYNGEE. Trimming removed 1 base from V and 5 bases from J; junction bases left unmatched: 8. The CDR3 loop is CASSVRGQSTYGYTF. CDR3 sequence (DNA): TGTGCCAGCAGCGTACGGGGACAGTCTACTTATGGCTACACCTTC.

The J gene is TRBJ2-4, the V gene TRBV6-1; perhaps TRBD2 as D (7 bases). This CDR3 contains 18 residues. With 4 bases removed from V and 8 bases from J, the gap between germline ends came to 27 bases. Per the germline V gene, CDR1 is MNHNS and CDR2 is SASEGT. CDR3 sequence (DNA): TGTGCCAGCAGTGGTGCCTCCCGTGGGGGGGGCGGGTGGTACATTCAGTACTTC. It specifies CASSGASRGGGGWYIQYF.

This rearrangement joins TRBV18 to TRBJ2-1; 9 bases match TRBD2. The V and J ends lost 2 bases and 7 bases, in that order; junction bases with no gene match: 21. CDR3 size: 20 residues. The germline CDR1 and CDR2 sequences are KGHSH and LQKENI. CDR3 amino acids: CASSPSWDAGSGRGWNEQFF. Here the CDR3 DNA reads TGTGCCAGCTCACCATCGTGGGACGCCGGTAGCGGGAGAGGTTGGAATGAGCAGTTCTTC.

CDR3 sequence: CASFGGPTEAFF. The CDR3 DNA follows: TGTGCCAGCTTCGGGGGGCCGACTGAAGCTTTCTTT. The rearrangement joins TRBV19 to TRBJ1-1; D may be TRBD1 (6 bases). V was trimmed by 9 bases and J by 5 bases, leaving 13 bases between them. The length of the CDR3 is 12 residues. CDR1 and CDR2 from the germline V gene are LNHDA and SQIVND (reference sequence).

The genes are TRBV28 and TRBJ2-5, with D possibly being TRBD1 (6 bases). Trimming removed 4 bases at V and 2 bases at J, with 17 bases between. Germline CDR1 reads MDHEN; CDR2 reads SYDVKM. This CDR3 has 16 residues. The CDR3 bases are TGTGCCAGCAGTTCCGGCGCGGACAGAAGGCAAGAGACCCAGTACTTC. Translating it yields CASSSGADRRQETQYF.

V gene TRBV28 combines with J gene TRBJ2-1, with 8 bases that match TRBD2. The V segment lost 3 bases and the J segment 6 bases; nucleotides outside the gene matches: 4. The CDR3 runs to 14 residues. The germline gives CDR1 MDHEN, CDR2 SYDVKM. The CDR3 sequence is CASSLVGGVNEQFF. CDR3 nucleotides: TGTGCCAGCAGTTTGGTCGGGGGGGTCAATGAGCAGTTCTTC.